The 17 T cell receptor beta chains given below trace back to one sample, sequenced in a study of blood T cell repertoires in COVID-19. The table came from immunoSEQ multiplex PCR; TCRdb's copy has only in-frame clones and leaves some out. The data hold fewer than 300,000 clones, with about nine tenths observed a single time. Sequencing was performed on peripheral blood. The receptors were sampled from a woman in her forties or fifties with COVID-19, enrolled during active disease.

The genes are TRBV30 and TRBJ1-4; no firm D call. Germline V gives CDR1 GTSNPN, CDR2 SVGIG (reference sequence). The CDR3 spans 15 residues. Trimming removed 0 bases at V and 1 base at J, with 9 bases between. CDR3 residues: CAWSVEQRTNEKLFF. The CDR3 region has the DNA TGTGCCTGGAGTGTCGAACAGAGAACTAATGAAAAACTGTTTTTT.

This clone was seen more than once but under ten times. This chain links TRBV28 with TRBJ1-6; the D is unclear. V shed 5 bases and J shed 0 bases, with 8 bases lying between them. This CDR3 contains 15 residues. Germline values: CDR1 MDHEN, CDR2 SYDVKM. This chain's CDR3 is CASSDRSSYNSPLHF. DNA of the CDR3: TGTGCCAGCAGTGACCGGAGCTCCTATAATTCACCCCTCCACTTT. The whole variable domain, filled in from reference TRBV28 and TRBJ1-6, reads DVKVTQSSRYLVKRTGEKVFLECVQDMDHENMFWYRQDPGLGLRLIYFSYDVKMKEKGDIPEGYSVSREKKERFSLILESASTNQTSMYLCASSDRSSYNSPLHFGNGTRLTVT.

V usage is TRBV7-2 and J usage is TRBJ2-7; TRBD2 agrees at 10 bases. CDR1 is SGHTA, CDR2 FQGNSA, per germline. Trimming at V came to 5 bases and at J to 9 bases, leaving 10 bases not matched to a gene. The CDR3 spans 14 residues. The CDR3 spells CASSPAPAGGGQYF. In nucleotides, the CDR3 is TGTGCCAGCAGCCCGGCCCCAGCGGGAGGGGGGCAGTACTTC. The variable domain in full, with the rest retrieved from reference TRBV7-2 and TRBJ2-7, is GAGVSQSPSNKVTEKGKDVELRCDPISGHTALYWYRQSLGQGLEFLIYFQGNSAPDKSGLPSDRFSAERTGGSVSTLTIQRTQQEDSAVYLCASSPAPAGGGQYFGPGTRLTVT.

This CDR3 reads CASSPPYTGSGYTF. The DNA for the CDR3 is TGTGCCAGCTCACCACCGTATACAGGTTCTGGCTACACCTTC. The rearrangement joins TRBV18 to TRBJ1-2, with D possibly TRBD1 on 5 matching bases. The CDR3 runs 14 residues. V was cut by 0 bases and J by 7 bases, with 12 bases left in between. The germline CDR1 and CDR2 sequences are KGHSH and LQKENI.

This chain uses TRBV4-3 with TRBJ2-4; TRBD2 aligns across 10 bases. The trim removed 1 base at V and 0 bases at J, leaving 0 bases unmatched. Per the germline V gene, CDR1 is LGHNA and CDR2 is YSLEER. This CDR3 comprises 16 residues. The CDR3 protein is CASSQGLAGAKNIQYF. DNA of the CDR3: TGCGCCAGCAGCCAAGGACTAGCGGGAGCCAAAAACATTCAGTACTTC.

The table lists this clone with many counts. The chain employs TRBV6-4 and TRBJ2-1; D unresolved. V was cut by 0 bases and J by 6 bases, with 9 bases left in between. The germline CDR1 and CDR2 sequences are MRHNA and SNTAGT. The CDR3 sequence is 14 residues long. The CDR3 loop reads CASSDSSYLNEQFF. The CDR3 DNA is TGTGCCAGCAGTGACTCGAGCTATCTCAATGAGCAGTTCTTC.

The table lists this clone with a count of one. The chain carries TRBV4-3 and TRBJ2-1; 7 bases match TRBD2. Germline CDR1 reads LGHNA; CDR2 reads YSLEER. This CDR3 contains 15 residues. V was clipped by 4 bases and J by 3 bases; unmatched bases: 6. The CDR3 loop is CASSLGRPHYNEQFF. CDR3 bases: TGCGCCAGCAGCCTCGGGAGGCCACACTACAATGAGCAGTTCTTC.

This clone was seen once. This CDR3 is CASSPPRQGTYEQYF. The CDR3 DNA reads as TGTGCCAGCTCACCACCGCGACAGGGGACCTACGAGCAGTACTTC. J is TRBJ2-7 and V is TRBV18, with TRBD1 identical over 8 bases. The CDR3 sequence is 15 residues long. Germline V gene data show CDR1 as KGHSH and CDR2 as LQKENI. V dropped 0 bases and J dropped 2; count of bases not matched to a gene: 3.

The chain recombines TRBV9 with TRBJ1-6; D call uncertain. Trimming pared 4 bases from V and 3 bases from J, leaving 5 bases between. Germline lookup yields CDR1 SGDLS and CDR2 YYNGEE. The CDR3 consists of 13 residues. The CDR3 sequence is CASSSDYNSPLHF. The CDR3 coding sequence is TGTGCCAGCAGCAGCGACTATAATTCACCCCTCCACTTT.

The CDR3 reads CASGSGVVLAKNIQYF. DNA of the CDR3: TGTGCTAGTGGTTCCGGGGTGGTCTTAGCCAAAAACATTCAGTACTTC. The rearrangement links TRBV12-5 to TRBJ2-4, with a weak D call TRBD2 (5 bases). The CDR3 has 16 residues. Per germline, CDR1 LGHNT and CDR2 FRNRAP. Trimming pared 4 bases from V and 0 bases from J, leaving 13 bases between.

The chain has TRBV19 and TRBJ1-5, with 11 bases identical to TRBD1. Trimming took 2 bases from V and 5 from J; bases not matched to a gene: 14. This CDR3 is built from 19 residues. CDR1 is LNHDA and CDR2 is SQIVND in the germline V gene (reference sequence). In DNA, the CDR3 is TGTGCCAGTAGTATAATTGGGACAGGGGGTTCCCTCAGGGATCAGCCCCAGCATTTT. As protein: CASSIIGTGGSLRDQPQHF.

This clone was observed once. The V gene is TRBV6-5, the J gene TRBJ1-2, with 9 bases aligning to TRBD1. From germline, CDR1 is MNHEY and CDR2 SVGAGI. The CDR3 extends over 13 amino acids. The J segment lost 5 bases and the V segment lost 6 bases, leaving 4 bases of the junction unmatched. Here the CDR3 DNA reads TGTGCCAGCAGATTCGGGACAGGGTATGGCTACACCTTC. Encoded protein: CASRFGTGYGYTF.

The genes are TRBV7-6 and TRBJ2-5; 8 bases match TRBD1. This CDR3 spans 15 amino acids. J lost 5 bases, V lost 6 bases, and 11 bases had no gene match. Germline V gene lookup returns CDR1 SGHVS and CDR2 FNYEAQ. CDR3 coding DNA: TGTGCCAGCAGAGGGGGGACAGGAAAAAGGGAGACCCAGTACTTC. The encoded protein is CASRGGTGKRETQYF.

V is TRBV5-5 and J is TRBJ2-1; D is possibly TRBD2 (5 bases). V was clipped by 0 bases and J by 3 bases, with 13 bases between them. The CDR3 extends over 16 amino acids. Germline CDR1 is SGHKS and CDR2 is YYEKEE (reference sequence). The CDR3 nucleotides read TGTGCCAGCAGCTTGGCAACGGAGGTCAGCTACAATGAGCAGTTCTTC. Protein: CASSLATEVSYNEQFF.

V gene TRBV4-1 combines with J gene TRBJ1-4, with 10 bases that match TRBD1. The CDR3 sequence is 17 residues long. Germline V gene sequence: CDR1 MGHRA, CDR2 YSYEKL. V lost 2 bases and J lost 8; bases outside the gene matches: 11. The CDR3 DNA reads as TGCGCCAGCAGCCAAACGGTTGACAGGGGGCAATGGGAAAAACTGTTTTTT. Translation gives CASSQTVDRGQWEKLFF.

This chain links TRBV19 with TRBJ2-7; 9 bases fit TRBD1. Germline V gene lookup returns CDR1 LNHDA and CDR2 SQIVND (reference sequence). This CDR3 region has 13 residues. V lost 5 bases, J lost 6 bases, and 5 bases stayed unmatched. CDR3 sequence: CASSQGQGREQYF. CDR3 DNA: TGTGCCAGTAGTCAGGGACAGGGACGCGAGCAGTACTTC.

The CDR3 sequence: CASSPQGNSNQPQHF. The CDR3 DNA is TGCGCCAGCAGCCCACAGGGGAACAGCAATCAGCCCCAGCATTTT. This rearrangement joins TRBV4-3 to TRBJ1-5; 7 bases are a match to TRBD1. In germline, CDR1 is LGHNA, CDR2 YSLEER. V was pared by 4 bases and J by 1 base, with 4 bases of the junction left unmatched. The CDR3 runs to 15 residues.